Sequencing of this TCR beta chain was carried out in a study of Ad26.COV2.S vaccination and SARS-CoV-2 variants. About the research overall: Administration of Ad26.COV2.S was intramuscular, either once or twice 56 days apart.

Concerning this clone: Its antigen is currently unknown. The same CDR3 arises from other DNA sequences in this sample as well.

The CDR3 is made up of 17 amino acids. The germline V and J ends were trimmed by 0 bases and 0 bases, with 13 bases remaining between them. Germline CDR1 is MGHRA and CDR2 is YSYEKL. This table comes from immunoSEQ multiplex PCR, and its TCRdb copy is limited to in-frame clones, with some not included. Of some 340,000 clones detected, 85% appear once; the ten largest clones hold under 2.5%. Study-wide results and caveats: Vaccine recipients showed a spike-specific TCR breadth that was higher than in placebo recipients.

Specified treatment: approximately 18 received Ad26.COV2.S at low or high dose, single or two shots; about 5 received placebo; per-sample allocation not given. Sample collection was performed on day 63 after the first vaccine or placebo injection. Boston hosted the donor, who was an adult aged 18-55 years. The vaccine delivered Wuhan-strain SARS-CoV-2 spike through an Ad26 vector. The starting material was peripheral blood, obtained in a trial of Ad26.COV2.S vaccine versus placebo. This chain links TRBV4-1 with TRBJ2-3, with TRBD2 as a possible D gene (5 bases). The source of this sequence is a person aged 18-65 years who received the Ad26.COV2.S COVID-19 vaccine or a placebo. The CDR3 DNA reads as TGCGCCAGCAGCCAAGATCGGGGAACCTTTAGCACAGATACGCAGTATTTT. It encodes CASSQDRGTFSTDTQYF.